This T cell receptor (beta chain) was recovered during a study of shared clonotypes between healthy human individuals. This clone came up many times. Trimming took 6 bases from V and 3 from J, leaving 8 bases between them. CDR3 length: 12 residues. Germline lookup yields CDR1 MDHEN and CDR2 SYDVKM. Data came from immunoSEQ multiplex PCR; TCRdb stores just in-frame clones and leaves some out. The data show some 510,000 clones, approximately 85% seen once. The receptor's source is a middle-aged woman in good health. Some clones in this sample may be carry-over from other donors' samples. Input material: PBMCs. V gene TRBV28 combines with J gene TRBJ1-2, with a tentative D call TRBD1 (6 bases). The CDR3 region is CASRAGDYGYTF. CDR3 nucleotides: TGTGCCAGCAGGGCAGGGGACTATGGCTACACCTTC.